A selection of T cell receptor beta chains follows, all from one sample in a study of blood T cell repertoires in COVID-19. Sequencing was performed with immunoSEQ multiplex PCR; in TCRdb, only in-frame clones are kept and a portion is missing. The top ten hold more than 1.5% of the sample, which has some 120,000 clones, 80% seen once. The sequencing sample was made of peripheral blood. The receptors stem from a man aged 65 to 79 with acute or convalescent COVID-19. The CDR3 runs from the conserved cysteine through the conserved F or W. D genes are given only for firm matches. Clone size is shown for a subset of rows, as once, few, many or a class of expanded clone.

V	D	J	size	DNA	CDR3
TRBV9	-	TRBJ2-5	-	TGTGCCAGCAGCGTAGGAGGGAAGGAGACCCAGTACTTC	CASSVGGKETQYF
TRBV9	-	TRBJ1-1	-	TGTGCCAGCAGCCCGCAAGACATGAACACTGAAGCTTTCTTT	CASSPQDMNTEAFF
TRBV3-1/TRBV3-2	TRBD2	TRBJ2-3	-	TGTGCCAGCAGCCAGACTAGCGGGGGGACGGGAACAGATACGCAGTATTTT	CASSQTSGGTGTDTQYF
TRBV30	-	TRBJ2-2	-	TGTGCCTGGAGAGGACTCGCGAACACCGGGGAGCTGTTTTTT	CAWRGLANTGELFF
TRBV5-6	TRBD1	TRBJ1-5	-	TGTGCCAGCAGACTTTGGACAGGGGGAAATCAGCCCCAGCATTTT	CASRLWTGGNQPQHF
TRBV5-1	TRBD2	TRBJ2-5	-	TGCGCCAGCAGCCTGGGGACTAGCGGGGTTGGGACCCAGTACTTC	CASSLGTSGVGTQYF
TRBV5-1	-	TRBJ2-7	-	TGCGCCAGCAGCTTGGCGGGGAACTCCTACGAGCAGTACTTC	CASSLAGNSYEQYF
TRBV5-1	TRBD1	TRBJ1-1	-	TGCGCCAGCGCCACAGGGGGCGGATTGAACACTGAAGCTTTCTTT	CASATGGGLNTEAFF
TRBV7-9	-	TRBJ1-2	many	TGTGCCAGCAGCTCGGACAGCTATGGCTACACCTTC	CASSSDSYGYTF
TRBV12-3/TRBV12-4	-	TRBJ1-2	once	TGCGGATCGTCGCACCCCACAGGCTATGGCTACACCTTC	CGSSHPTGYGYTF
TRBV10-3	TRBD1	TRBJ2-7	-	TGTGCCATCAGAATTGACAGGGACTACGAGCAGTACTTC	CAIRIDRDYEQYF
TRBV7-9	TRBD1	TRBJ1-2	-	TGTGCCAGCAGCGGAGGGACAGCCAACTATGGCTACACCTTC	CASSGGTANYGYTF
TRBV2	-	TRBJ1-2	-	TGTGCCAGCAGTGATAGGAGCTACTTCAGCTATGGCTACACCTTC	CASSDRSYFSYGYTF
TRBV10-3	TRBD2	TRBJ2-1	-	TGTGCCATCAGCTCTAGCGGGGGGGTCTCCTACAATGAGCAGTTCTTC	CAISSSGGVSYNEQFF
TRBV29-1	-	TRBJ1-1	-	TGCAGCGTAGTCCCCCGGGGGATGAACACTGAAGCTTTCTTT	CSVVPRGMNTEAFF